This entry concerns a single T cell receptor (beta chain). What it binds is not known. Repertoires were generated with immunoSEQ multiplex PCR, while TCRdb's copy carries only in-frame clones and drops some. Found here are 19,000 or so clones, about 68% of them singletons; the top ten hold approximately 6%. These data originate in a study of high-grade serous ovarian cancer treatment subgroups. Turning to the study itself: Mean per sample: about 15,000 reads, some 7,500 unique TCR beta rearrangements. Study-level results: Repertoire similarity ranged roughly 0.11 to 0.85 between tumors of one patient.

Tumor tissue was taken before any definitive surgery or chemotherapy was given. CDR3 size: 15 residues. Trimming pared 2 bases from V and 4 bases from J, leaving 13 bases between. Germline V gives CDR1 KGHSH, CDR2 LQKENI. The origin of this receptor is a human donor with high-grade serous ovarian cancer. Sample: tumor tissue. This chain joins TRBV18 and TRBJ2-3; weak D call: TRBD2 (6 bases). CDR3 in amino acids: CASSPTGERSDTQYF. Here the CDR3 DNA reads TGTGCCAGCTCACCAACGGGGGAGCGGTCAGATACGCAGTATTTT.